These T cell receptor beta chains were read from a single sample in a study of CD8 T cells in Susac syndrome. MiXCR was run by TCRdb on the immunoSEQ multiplex PCR reads, yielding one entry per CDR3 protein. Among around 95,000 distinct CDR3 sequences listed, 95% were seen once. The sequenced sample consisted of CD8+ T cells from PBMCs. These receptors were collected from a human donor with Susac syndrome. Both conserved end residues are part of each CDR3. The D gene is left open where the match is weak. For some rows the clone size is stated as once, few or many, or as a class when expanded; others skip it.

D	V	size	J	DNA	CDR3
-	TRBV6-1	-	TRBJ1-3	TGTGCCAGCAGTGAACGGACGGATGGAAACACCATATATTTT	CASSERTDGNTIYF
-	TRBV29-1	-	TRBJ2-5	TGCAGCGTTGTGCGGGGAGGGGGTCCAGAGACCCAGTACTTC	CSVVRGGGPETQYF
-	TRBV15	-	TRBJ2-5	TGTGCCACCAGCGAAGTATCGGTCTTAGAGACCCAGTACTTC	CATSEVSVLETQYF
-	TRBV20-1	-	TRBJ2-7	TGCAGTGCTAGACCCCAACTAGCAGGGGAGCAGTACTTC	CSARPQLAGEQYF
-	TRBV7-9	-	TRBJ2-7	TGTGCCAGCAGCTTAGTCGACCGTTCCTACGAGCAGTACTTC	CASSLVDRSYEQYF
TRBD1	TRBV7-9	-	TRBJ1-1	TGTGCCAGCAGCCCCCGAACCAGGGCAGGGGGCTCGGTCACTGAAGCTTTCTTT	CASSPRTRAGGSVTEAFF
-	TRBV15	-	TRBJ2-7	TGTGCCACCAGCAGGGGACGTTCCTACGAGCAGTACTTC	CATSRGRSYEQYF
TRBD2	TRBV6-5	-	TRBJ2-2	TGTGCCAGCCGATCGACTAGCCCCCAACGGGAGCTGTTTTTT	CASRSTSPQRELFF
-	TRBV28	-	TRBJ2-1	TGTGCCAGCAGTTCGAACAGGGAAGACCCTTCCAATGAGCAGTTCTTC	CASSSNREDPSNEQFF
-	TRBV27	-	TRBJ1-5	TGTGCCAGCAGTTGGGATAGAACCCAGCCCCAGCATTTT	CASSWDRTQPQHF
-	TRBV4-1	-	TRBJ1-1	TGCGCCAGCAGCCAAGATTGGAGGGGCACCACTGAAGCTTTCTTT	CASSQDWRGTTEAFF
-	TRBV4-1	-	TRBJ2-7	TGCGCCAGCAGCCAATCGGGGAGGGGGGCAAGCGAGCAGTACTTC	CASSQSGRGASEQYF
-	TRBV29-1	once	TRBJ2-5	TGCAGCGTTGAAGGGCAGTACCAAGAGACCCAGTACTTC	CSVEGQYQETQYF
-	TRBV27	-	TRBJ1-2	TGTGCCAGCAGTTTTGGGGGAGGGAGGGAGAATGGCTACACCTTC	CASSFGGGRENGYTF
TRBD2	TRBV2	-	TRBJ2-1	TGTGCCAGCAGTGACCAGCGGGGGGCGGGGAATGAGCAGTTCTTC	CASSDQRGAGNEQFF
TRBD1	TRBV3-1	-	TRBJ1-1	TGTGCCAGCAGCCTGTCCCCGGACAGGCCGAACGAAGCTTTCTTT	CASSLSPDRPNEAFF
-	TRBV15	-	TRBJ1-6	TGTGCCACCAGCAGAGTGGGCGCTGTTGTACCCCTCCACTTT	CATSRVGAVVPLHF
TRBD1	TRBV2	-	TRBJ2-7	TGTGCCAGCAGGAAACCCCGGGACAGAGACTACGAGCAGTACTTC	CASRKPRDRDYEQYF
TRBD1	TRBV5-1	-	TRBJ1-1	TGCGCCAGCAGCTTGGACCTGACAGGGGGGGCTTTCTTT	CASSLDLTGGAFF
-	TRBV15	once	TRBJ2-1	TGTGCCACCAGCAGCAGGGCACGGGATGAGCAGTTCTTC	CATSSRARDEQFF
-	TRBV29-1	-	TRBJ2-2	TGCAGCGTTGCGGGGGCCGAAAAGGAGCTGTTTTTT	CSVAGAEKELFF
TRBD2	TRBV15	-	TRBJ2-1	TGTGCCACCCAAGCTAGCGGGAGGGCCGGTGAGCAGTTCTTC	CATQASGRAGEQFF
-	TRBV7-2	-	TRBJ2-3	TGTGCCAGCAGCACGCTAGGTCCCGGTACGCAGTATTTT	CASSTLGPGTQYF
-	TRBV12-3/TRBV12-4	-	TRBJ2-7	TGTGCCAGCAGTTTCGGGAACTACGAGCAGTACTTC	CASSFGNYEQYF
-	TRBV12-3/TRBV12-4	-	TRBJ1-1	TGTGCCAGCACTTTGGGAAGGGCTGAAGCTTTCTTT	CASTLGRAEAFF
TRBD2	TRBV7-2	-	TRBJ2-5	TGTGCCAGCACTTTTTGGGAGGGCAGGTGGACCCAGTACTTC	CASTFWEGRWTQYF
-	TRBV5-1	-	TRBJ2-7	TGCGCCAGCAGCTCCAGGGGAGACTCCTACGAGCAGTACTTC	CASSSRGDSYEQYF
-	TRBV19	-	TRBJ2-1	TGTGCCAGTAGTCCCCGACAGGAGGACGAGCAGTTCTTC	CASSPRQEDEQFF
-	TRBV12-3/TRBV12-4	-	TRBJ2-4	TGTGCCAGCGGAGAGCGGAACATTCAGTACTTC	CASGERNIQYF
-	TRBV20-1	-	TRBJ2-7	TGCAGTGCTCCCCCCAGGGGCTCCTACGAGCAGTACTTC	CSAPPRGSYEQYF
TRBD1	TRBV7-9	-	TRBJ2-3	TGTGCCAGCACCGCCGGGACAGGAGGTCCAGATACGCAGTATTTT	CASTAGTGGPDTQYF
-	TRBV29-1	-	TRBJ1-5	TGCAGCGTTCCACAGGGTGATAGCAATCAGCCCCAGCATTTT	CSVPQGDSNQPQHF
TRBD1	TRBV29-1	-	TRBJ2-1	TGCAGCGTTGTATCCCCACAGGGGGTTAATGAGCAGTTCTTC	CSVVSPQGVNEQFF
-	TRBV5-6	-	TRBJ1-1	TGTGCCAGCAGCTTGGCTCCAGGGTCGAACACTGAAGCTTTCTTT	CASSLAPGSNTEAFF
-	TRBV9	-	TRBJ1-2	TGTGCCAGCAGCGTAGGGACGGATGGCTACACCTTC	CASSVGTDGYTF
-	TRBV29-1	-	TRBJ2-7	TGCAGCGTTGCCACAGGGACCGGCTACGAGCAGTACTTC	CSVATGTGYEQYF
-	TRBV29-1	once	TRBJ2-1	TGCAGCGTTGATGGCTACCCAGGGAATGAGCAGTTCTTC	CSVDGYPGNEQFF
-	TRBV29-1	once	TRBJ2-7	TGCAGCGTCTTACTTCTTGACACCTACGAGCAGTACTTC	CSVLLLDTYEQYF
-	TRBV12-3/TRBV12-4	-	TRBJ1-5	TGTGCCAGCAGCGAAGGTGGGGTCCAGCCCCAGCATTTT	CASSEGGVQPQHF
-	TRBV9	-	TRBJ1-1	TGTGCCAGCAGCGGACAGACGAACACTGAAGCTTTCTTT	CASSGQTNTEAFF
-	TRBV19	-	TRBJ1-6	TGTGCCAGTAGTATCAAGGGATTAAATTCACCCCTCCACTTT	CASSIKGLNSPLHF
-	TRBV14	-	TRBJ2-5	TGTGCCAGCAGCCAAGGGTGGGAGACCCAGTACTTC	CASSQGWETQYF
-	TRBV12-3/TRBV12-4	-	TRBJ2-5	TGTGCCAGCAGTACTAGTGATGAGACCCAGTACTTC	CASSTSDETQYF
-	TRBV3-1	-	TRBJ2-3	TGTGCCAGCAGCCAGGGTCTTAAACCCAATACGCAGTATTTT	CASSQGLKPNTQYF
TRBD1	TRBV5-4	-	TRBJ2-3	TGTGCCAGCAGCCCGGGACAGAGATCGACAGATACGCAGTATTTT	CASSPGQRSTDTQYF
TRBD1	TRBV28	-	TRBJ2-1	TGTGCCAGCAACACTTGGGAGACAGGGGGGGAAAGCACCTACAATGAGCAGTTCTTC	CASNTWETGGESTYNEQFF
-	TRBV20-1	-	TRBJ1-2	TGCAGTGCTAGTCAGGATGGGATATATGGCTACACCTTC	CSASQDGIYGYTF
TRBD2	TRBV29-1	-	TRBJ2-3	TGCAGCTTGATAGCGGGGGGCCCCACAGATACGCAGTATTTT	CSLIAGGPTDTQYF
-	TRBV11-2	once	TRBJ2-7	TGTGCCAGCAGCTTTGCAGGGGTTGAGCAGTACTTC	CASSFAGVEQYF
TRBD2	TRBV29-1	once	TRBJ2-2	TGCAGCGCCGCGGGGGGAGTAGGGGGGGCGCACACCGGGGAGCTGTTTTTT	CSAAGGVGGAHTGELFF
TRBD1	TRBV20-1	-	TRBJ1-5	TGCAGTGCTAGGCTCACGACAGGGAAACAGCCCCAGCATTTT	CSARLTTGKQPQHF
-	TRBV19	-	TRBJ1-1	TGTGCCAGTTCGACCGTGGGGGAAACACTCACTGAAGCTTTCTTT	CASSTVGETLTEAFF
TRBD2	TRBV28	-	TRBJ2-7	TGTGCCAGCATAGGCGGGAGAAGCTACGAGCAGTACTTC	CASIGGRSYEQYF
TRBD1	TRBV9	few	TRBJ2-5	TGTGCCAGCAGTGGACAGGGCGAGACCCAGTACTTC	CASSGQGETQYF
-	TRBV7-6	-	TRBJ2-3	TGTGCCAGCAGCGGGGCTTACGATACGCAGTATTTT	CASSGAYDTQYF
-	TRBV27	-	TRBJ2-6	TGTGCCAGCAGTTTGGCCTCTGGGGCCAACGTCCTGACTTTC	CASSLASGANVLTF
-	TRBV12-3/TRBV12-4	once	TRBJ1-6	TGTGCCAGCAGTCAAACAGGATTAAATTCACCCCTCCACTTT	CASSQTGLNSPLHF